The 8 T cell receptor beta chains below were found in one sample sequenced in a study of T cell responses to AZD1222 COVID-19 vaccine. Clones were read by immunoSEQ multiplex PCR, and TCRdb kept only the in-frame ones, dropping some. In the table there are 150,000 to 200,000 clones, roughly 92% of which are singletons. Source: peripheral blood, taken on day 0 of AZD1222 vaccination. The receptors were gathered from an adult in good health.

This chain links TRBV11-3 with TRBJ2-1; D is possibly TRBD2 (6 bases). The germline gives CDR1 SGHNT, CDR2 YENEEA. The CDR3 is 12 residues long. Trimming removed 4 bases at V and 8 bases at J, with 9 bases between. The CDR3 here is CASSSSSDEQFF. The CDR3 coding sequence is TGTGCCAGCAGCTCCTCTAGCGATGAGCAGTTCTTC.

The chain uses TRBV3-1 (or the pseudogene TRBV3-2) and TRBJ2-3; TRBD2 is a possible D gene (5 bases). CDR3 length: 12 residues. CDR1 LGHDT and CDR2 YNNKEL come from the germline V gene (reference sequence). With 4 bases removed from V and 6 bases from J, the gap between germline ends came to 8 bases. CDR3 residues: CASSLRRDTQYF. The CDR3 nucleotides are TGTGCCAGCAGCCTTCGGAGGGATACGCAGTATTTT.

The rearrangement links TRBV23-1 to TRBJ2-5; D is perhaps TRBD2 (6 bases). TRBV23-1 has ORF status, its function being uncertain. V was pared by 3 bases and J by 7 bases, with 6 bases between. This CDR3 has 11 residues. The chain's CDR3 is CASSQGGTQYF. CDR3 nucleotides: TGCGCCAGCAGTCAGGGGGGGACCCAGTACTTC.

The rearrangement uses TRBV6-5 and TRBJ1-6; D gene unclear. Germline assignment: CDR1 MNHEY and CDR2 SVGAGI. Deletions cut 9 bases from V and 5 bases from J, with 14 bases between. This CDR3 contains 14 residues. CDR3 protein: CASRRSEDNSPLHF. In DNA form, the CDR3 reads TGTGCCAGTCGAAGGTCGGAGGATAATTCACCCCTCCACTTT.

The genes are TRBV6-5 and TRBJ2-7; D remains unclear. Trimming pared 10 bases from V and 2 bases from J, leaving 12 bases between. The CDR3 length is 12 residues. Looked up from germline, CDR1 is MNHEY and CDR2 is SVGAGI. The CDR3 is CATSGLTYEQYF. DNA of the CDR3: TGTGCCACTTCGGGCCTTACCTACGAGCAGTACTTC.

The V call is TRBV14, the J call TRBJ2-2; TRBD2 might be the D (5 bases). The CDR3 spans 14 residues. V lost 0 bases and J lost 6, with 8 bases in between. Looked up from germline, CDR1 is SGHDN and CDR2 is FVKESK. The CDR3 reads CASSQELRAGELFF. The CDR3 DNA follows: TGTGCCAGCAGCCAAGAATTGAGGGCCGGGGAGCTGTTTTTT.

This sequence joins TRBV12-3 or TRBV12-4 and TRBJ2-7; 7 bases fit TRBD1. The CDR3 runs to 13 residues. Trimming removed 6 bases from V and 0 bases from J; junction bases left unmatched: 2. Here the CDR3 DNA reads TGTGCCAGCAGACAGGGGAGCTCCTACGAGCAGTACTTC. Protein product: CASRQGSSYEQYF.

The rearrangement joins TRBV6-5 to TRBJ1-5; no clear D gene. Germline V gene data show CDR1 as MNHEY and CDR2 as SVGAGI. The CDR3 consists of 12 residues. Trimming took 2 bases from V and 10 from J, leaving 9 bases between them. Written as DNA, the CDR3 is TGTGCCAGCAGTTACCCCTTCGGTCCCCAGCATTTT. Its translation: CASSYPFGPQHF.